Below are 2 T cell receptor beta chains sequenced from a single sample in a study of blood T cell repertoires in COVID-19. Assay: immunoSEQ multiplex PCR; the TCRdb copy retains only in-frame clones and omits some. The data contain a few hundred thousand clones, less than 85% of them singletons. Sequencing used peripheral blood. The receptors were gathered from a woman under 30 with acute or convalescent COVID-19.

In this sample, this clone turned up once. V gene TRBV5-6 combines with J gene TRBJ1-5, with 9 bases that match TRBD1. V lost 0 bases, J lost 0 bases, and 4 bases stayed unmatched. CDR3 length: 17 amino acids. CDR1 and CDR2 (germline): SGHDT, YYEEEE. Here the CDR3 reads CASSLGQGDYSNQPQHF. The CDR3 region has the DNA TGTGCCAGCAGCTTGGGACAGGGGGACTATAGCAATCAGCCCCAGCATTTT.

The CDR3 spells CASNKAVTTEAFF. The CDR3 DNA is TGTGCCAGCAACAAAGCGGTAACCACTGAAGCTTTCTTT. The rearrangement links TRBV5-5 to TRBJ1-1; D is uncertain. The CDR3 runs 13 residues. V lost 6 bases, J lost 4 bases, and 13 bases lay in between. The germline gives CDR1 SGHKS, CDR2 YYEKEE (reference sequence).